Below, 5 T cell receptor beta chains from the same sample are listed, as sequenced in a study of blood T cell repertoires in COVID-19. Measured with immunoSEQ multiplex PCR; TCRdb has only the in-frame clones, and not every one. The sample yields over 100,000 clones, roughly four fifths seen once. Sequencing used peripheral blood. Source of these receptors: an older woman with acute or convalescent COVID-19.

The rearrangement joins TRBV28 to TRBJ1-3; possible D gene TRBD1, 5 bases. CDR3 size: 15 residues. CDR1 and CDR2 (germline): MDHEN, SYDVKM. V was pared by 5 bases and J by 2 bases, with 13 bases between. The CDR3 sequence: CASSPGQSPGNTIYF. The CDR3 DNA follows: TGTGCCAGCAGTCCCGGACAATCTCCTGGAAACACCATATATTTT.

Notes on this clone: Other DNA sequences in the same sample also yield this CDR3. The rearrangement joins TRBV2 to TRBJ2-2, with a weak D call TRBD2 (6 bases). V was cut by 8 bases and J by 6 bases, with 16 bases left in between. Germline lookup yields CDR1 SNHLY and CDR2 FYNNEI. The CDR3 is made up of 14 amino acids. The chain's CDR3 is CASRGLREAGELFF. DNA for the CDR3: TGTGCCAGCCGGGGACTCAGGGAGGCCGGGGAGCTGTTTTTT.

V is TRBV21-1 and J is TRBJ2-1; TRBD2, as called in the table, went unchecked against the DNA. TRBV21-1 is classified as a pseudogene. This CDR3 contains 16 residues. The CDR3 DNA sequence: TGTGCCAGCAGCTTAACTAGCGGGGATTACTACAATGAGCAGTTCTTC. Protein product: CASSLTSGDYYNEQFF.

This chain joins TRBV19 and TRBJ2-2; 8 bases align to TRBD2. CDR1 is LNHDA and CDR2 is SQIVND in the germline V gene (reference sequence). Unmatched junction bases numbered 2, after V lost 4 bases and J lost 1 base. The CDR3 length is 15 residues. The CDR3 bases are TGTGCCAGTAGTAAGCGGGGGATGAACACCGGGGAGCTGTTTTTT. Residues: CASSKRGMNTGELFF. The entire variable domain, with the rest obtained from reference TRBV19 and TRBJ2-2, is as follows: DGGITQSPKYLFRKEGQNVTLSCEQNLNHDAMYWYRQDPGQGLRLIYYSQIVNDFQKGDIAEGYSVSREKKESFPLTVTSAQKNPTAFYLCASSKRGMNTGELFFGEGSRLTVL.

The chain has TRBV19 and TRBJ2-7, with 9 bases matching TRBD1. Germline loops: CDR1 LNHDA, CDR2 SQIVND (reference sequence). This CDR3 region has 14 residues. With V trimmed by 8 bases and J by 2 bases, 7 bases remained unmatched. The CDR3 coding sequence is TGTGCCAGTTCCACCGGGACAGGGACCTACGAGCAGTACTTC. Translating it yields CASSTGTGTYEQYF.